Described below is a single TCR beta chain sequence and its context. Germline CDR1 SGHVS, CDR2 FNYEAQ. The CDR3 runs to 18 residues. V trimming: 0 bases; J trimming: 1 base; junction bases outside the gene matches: 8. This entry comes from a study of blood T cell repertoires in COVID-19. In the study overall: The United States, Italy and Spain were the sources of the acute and convalescent COVID-19 samples.

Generated by immunoSEQ multiplex PCR, the TCRdb table keeps only in-frame clones and is missing some. The table records fewer than 200,000 clones, 70% to 90% of them present only once. Seattle's enrolled individuals joined amid active infection and were then monitored longitudinally. The receptor was derived from a woman aged 55 to 70 with COVID-19, enrolled during active disease. The specimen sequenced was peripheral blood. V usage is TRBV7-6 and J usage is TRBJ2-2, with 7 bases aligning to TRBD2. CDR3 nucleotide sequence: TGTGCCAGCAGCTTAGCCTTTAGGACTAGAGGGAACACCGGGGAGCTGTTTTTT. Its translation is CASSLAFRTRGNTGELFF.